The text below deals with one T cell receptor (beta chain). Its antigen is unknown. The study ran its PCR with 60 Vbeta and 13 Jbeta primers. The method was immunoSEQ multiplex PCR; TCRdb's version includes in-frame clones alone and lacks a portion of them. The sample contains about 150,000 clones, about three quarters of which appear only once. The data originate from a study of cytomegalovirus exposure and HLA in healthy donors. Study-wide points: TCR beta V segments were, for the most part, productive about 87% or about 30% of the time in an earlier analysis. The investigators catalogued 150 to 200 TCR beta chains as cytomegalovirus-associated. Reported findings show TCR beta sequences accurately forecast HLA-A and HLA-B alleles in most subjects.

This receptor was identified in a woman between 45 and 60 years old in good health and CMV-seropositive. The sequenced material came from PBMCs.

The CDR3 spells CASVIDGDTGNTIYF. Here the CDR3 DNA reads TGTGCCAGCGTCATTGATGGCGACACTGGAAACACCATATATTTT. The chain joins TRBV7-9 to TRBJ1-3; unclear D gene. This CDR3 comprises 15 residues. Trimming removed 8 bases from V and 2 bases from J, with 16 bases in between. The germline V gene has CDR1 SEHNR and CDR2 FQNEAQ (reference sequence).